Below are 8 T cell receptor beta chains sequenced from a single sample in a study of cytomegalovirus exposure and HLA in healthy donors. The PCR employed 60 Vbeta primers together with 13 Jbeta primers. Sequencing used immunoSEQ multiplex PCR; TCRdb keeps in-frame clones, though not all of them. This table lists 150,000 to 200,000 clones. Sequenced sample: PBMCs. The source is a woman younger than 35 in good health and CMV-seropositive.

The chain employs TRBV5-1 and TRBJ2-5; unclear D gene. V gave up 3 bases and J gave up 1 base, with 7 bases separating them. The CDR3 length is 13 residues. Germline CDR1 SGHRS, CDR2 YFSETQ. The CDR3 coding sequence is TGCGCCAGCAGCTCTCCTTCCCAAGAGACCCAGTACTTC. Protein product: CASSSPSQETQYF.

The chain carries TRBV29-1 and TRBJ2-1; 14 bases map to TRBD2. This CDR3 has 16 residues. J was trimmed by 3 bases and V by 7 bases; bases with no gene match: 8. Looked up from germline, CDR1 is SQVTM and CDR2 is ANQGSEA. In nucleotides, the CDR3 is TGCAGCGCCGGGGGACTAGCGGGAGCTAACTACAATGAGCAGTTCTTC. Its translation: CSAGGLAGANYNEQFF.

The chain employs TRBV6-6 and TRBJ1-5, with 9 bases fitting TRBD1. V was pared by 10 bases and J by 3 bases, with 7 bases of the junction left unmatched. This CDR3 spans 14 amino acids. Germline V lookup: CDR1 MNHNY, CDR2 SVGAGI (reference sequence). The chain's CDR3 is CATAGQGVNQPQHF. In nucleotides, the CDR3 is TGTGCCACCGCGGGACAGGGCGTCAATCAGCCCCAGCATTTT.

Notes on this clone: The junction departs from the called germline gene at one end, perhaps through a read error. The genes are TRBV5-6 and TRBJ2-3; 7 bases are shared with TRBD1. Germline V gene lookup returns CDR1 SGHDT and CDR2 YYEEEE. The CDR3 runs to 16 residues. The CDR3, as DNA: TGTGCCAGCAGCTTGGGACAGGGAGAATTCACAAATACGCAGTATTTT. Translating gives CASSLGQGEFTNTQYF.

This sequence joins TRBV29-1 and TRBJ1-1; unclear D gene. The V gene lost 4 bases and the J gene lost 0 bases, with 15 bases spanning the gap. The CDR3 spans 15 residues. Germline assignment: CDR1 SQVTM and CDR2 ANQGSEA. CDR3 DNA: TGCAGCGTTGGGGTCCGCGGCCTGATGAACACTGAAGCTTTCTTT. This gives the protein CSVGVRGLMNTEAFF. Based on the CDR3 plus reference TRBV29-1 and TRBJ1-1, the full variable domain is SAVISQKPSRDICQRGTSLTIQCQVDSQVTMMFWYRQQPGQSLTLIATANQGSEATYESGFVIDKFPISRPNLTFSTLTVSNMSPEDSSIYLCSVGVRGLMNTEAFFGQGTRLTVV.

The V and J genes are TRBV30 and TRBJ1-5, with D unresolved. V shed 0 bases and J shed 2 bases, with 5 bases lying between them. Germline V gene lookup returns CDR1 GTSNPN and CDR2 SVGIG (reference sequence). This CDR3 is built from 13 residues. The CDR3 DNA follows: TGTGCCTGGAGTGTACGAGGCAATCAGCCCCAGCATTTT. Amino acid sequence: CAWSVRGNQPQHF.

Points on this clone: Other DNA sequences in the sample encode the same CDR3. The chain has TRBV28 and TRBJ1-5; unclear D gene. CDR1 is MDHEN and CDR2 is SYDVKM in the germline V gene. The CDR3 contains 14 residues. V lost 3 bases and J lost 2, with 8 bases in between. The CDR3 DNA sequence: TGTGCCAGCAGTTTTGATAGCGGCAATCAGCCCCAGCATTTT. Its translation: CASSFDSGNQPQHF.

The V gene is TRBV4-3, the J gene TRBJ1-4; D perhaps matches TRBD1 (5 bases). The CDR3 contains 14 residues. The ends were cut back, 3 bases at V and 6 bases at J, with 11 bases in the middle. CDR1 and CDR2 from the germline V gene are LGHNA and YSLEER. The CDR3 coding sequence is TGCGCCAGCAGCCAGGGGGGAACGGATGAAAAACTGTTTTTT. This encodes CASSQGGTDEKLFF.